These 20 T cell receptor beta chains originate from one sample sequenced in a study of breast tumors, draining lymph nodes, adjacent tissues. Axillary draining lymph nodes of breast cancer patients supplied the node samples. TCRdb analysed the multiplex PCR reads with MiXCR anew, one entry per CDR3 protein. The table records 84,000 or so distinct CDR3 sequences, approximately 30% of them present only once. The sample taken for sequencing was axillary lymph node tissue. The receptors here all came from a female donor with breast cancer. Some clones in this sample may be carry-over from other donors' samples.

As concerns this clonotype: A much more abundant neighbour one base away suggests this may be a read error. The rearrangement links TRBV6-9 to TRBJ2-3; D is unclear. Germline lookup yields CDR1 MNHGY and CDR2 SVAAGI. The CDR3 runs to 9 residues. The CDR3 DNA is TGTACCAGTTCCCATACGCAGTATTTT. This translates into CTSSHTQYF.

There are many counts of this clonotype. The rearrangement joins TRBV4-1 to TRBJ1-5; 10 positions match TRBD1. This CDR3 is built from 16 residues. The germline CDR1 and CDR2 sequences are MGHRA and YSYEKL. V lost 4 bases to trimming and J lost 4 bases; unmatched junction nucleotides: 7. CDR3 region: CASSPRLDRGNQPQHF. The DNA of the CDR3 is TGCGCCAGCAGCCCCCGACTGGACAGGGGGAATCAGCCCCAGCATTTT.

At least ten counts were recorded for this clonotype. The rearrangement uses TRBV5-4 and TRBJ1-5; D remains unclear. CDR3 length equals 14 residues. Trimming removed 5 bases at V and 7 bases at J, with 16 bases between. Per germline, CDR1 SGHNT and CDR2 YYREEE (reference sequence). The chain's CDR3 is CASSPGPDRQPQHF. In DNA form, the CDR3 reads TGTGCCAGCAGTCCTGGGCCAGATCGGCAGCCCCAGCATTTT.

This chain connects TRBV6-2 or TRBV6-3 to TRBJ2-2; D remains unclear. The germline V gene encodes CDR1 MNHEY and CDR2 SVGEGT. V was shortened by 5 bases and J by 1 base, with 8 bases between the two germline ends. CDR3 length: 14 amino acids. DNA of the CDR3: TGTGCCAGCAGTCTCGGCGGGAACACCGGGGAGCTGTTTTTT. Translating it yields CASSLGGNTGELFF.

This clonotype occurred many times. Written as DNA, the CDR3 is TGCGCCAGCAGTGACCCGGGACAGTACGAGCAGTACTTC. It specifies CASSDPGQYEQYF. The chain uses TRBV10-2 and TRBJ2-7, with 7 bases that match TRBD1. This CDR3 is built from 13 residues. V dropped 3 bases and J dropped 4; count of bases not matched to a gene: 3. In germline, CDR1 is WSHSY, CDR2 SAAADI.

At least ten counts were recorded for this clonotype. V usage is TRBV6-6 and J usage is TRBJ2-7; 8 bases fit TRBD2. CDR3 length: 14 residues. Germline trimming cut 5 bases from V and 0 bases from J; bases unmatched to any gene: 3. From germline, CDR1 is MNHNY and CDR2 SVGAGI (reference sequence). The chain's CDR3 is CASSHGTSSYEQYF. CDR3 DNA: TGTGCCAGCAGTCACGGGACTAGCTCCTACGAGCAGTACTTC.

At least ten counts were recorded for this clonotype. This chain uses TRBV20-1 with TRBJ1-2; D is unclear. The CDR3 spans 13 residues. Germline values: CDR1 DFQATT, CDR2 SNEGSKA (reference sequence). V lost 1 base to trimming and J lost 4 bases, with 10 bases between them. The CDR3 here is CSARGPSFYGYTF. For the CDR3, the DNA is TGCAGTGCTAGAGGTCCCAGCTTCTATGGCTACACCTTC.

On this clonotype itself: A much larger clone lies one base from this, so it may be a read error. This sequence joins TRBV4-3 and TRBJ1-1; perhaps TRBD1 as D (6 bases). The CDR3 is 15 residues long. V was pared by 0 bases and J by 3 bases, with 11 bases between. Germline lookup yields CDR1 LGHNA and CDR2 YSLEER. The CDR3 sequence is CASSQDSGVDTEAFF. The CDR3 DNA reads as TGCGCCAGCAGCCAAGACTCAGGGGTTGACACTGAAGCTTTCTTT.

This clonotype was recorded many times. The rearrangement links TRBV6-1 to TRBJ2-5; 7 bases map to TRBD1. V dropped 7 bases and J dropped 7; count of bases not matched to a gene: 15. Germline V gene data show CDR1 as MNHNS and CDR2 as SASEGT. The CDR3 is made up of 15 amino acids. The CDR3 loop is CASTRQGLPGGTQYF. The DNA of the CDR3 is TGTGCCAGCACCAGACAGGGCCTGCCAGGGGGGACCCAGTACTTC.

In this sample, this clonotype turned up many times. The V gene is TRBV20-1, the J gene TRBJ1-5; 7 nucleotides agree with TRBD1. J lost 3 bases, V lost 1 base, and 9 bases had no gene match. Germline V gives CDR1 DFQATT, CDR2 SNEGSKA (reference sequence). CDR3 length: 16 amino acids. DNA of the CDR3: TGCAGTGCTAGAGCCCCGACAGGGTTTATCAATCAGCCCCAGCATTTT. Its translation is CSARAPTGFINQPQHF.

This clonotype was recorded at least ten times. V usage is TRBV27 and J usage is TRBJ2-2; D uncertain. Between the trimmed V and J ends, which lost 6 bases and 5 bases, there was a span of 4 bases. The CDR3 loop spans 11 amino acids. CDR1 and CDR2 (germline): MNHEY, SMNVEV (reference sequence). The chain's CDR3 is CASRSTGELFF. CDR3 DNA sequence: TGTGCCAGCAGATCAACCGGGGAGCTGTTTTTT.

This clonotype was seen repeatedly, ten times or more. The rearrangement links TRBV7-9 to TRBJ2-5, with 7 positions matching TRBD1. CDR3 length: 13 residues. The junction had 2 bases not matched to a gene; V was cut back by 3 bases and J by 4 bases. CDR1 and CDR2 (germline): SEHNR, FQNEAQ (reference sequence). CDR3 nucleotide sequence: TGTGCCAGCAGCTTGAACAGGGGAGAGACCCAGTACTTC. This sequence encodes CASSLNRGETQYF.

The V and J genes are TRBV5-4 and TRBJ1-2, with TRBD1 matching over 12 bases. The V and J ends lost 2 bases and 8 bases, in that order; junction bases with no gene match: 4. Germline V lookup: CDR1 SGHNT, CDR2 YYREEE (reference sequence). The CDR3 contains 14 residues. CDR3 in DNA: TGTGCCAGCAGCTTCTGGGACAGGGGGCGAGGCTACACCTTC. Residues: CASSFWDRGRGYTF.

This clonotype has a count of ten or more. The chain has TRBV4-1 and TRBJ2-7; the D is unclear. V dropped 1 base and J dropped 3 bases, with 7 bases sitting between them. Germline CDR1 reads MGHRA; CDR2 reads YSYEKL. The CDR3 sequence is 13 residues long. The DNA of the CDR3 is TGCGCCAGCAGCCAAGGCGGCAGCTACGAGCAGTACTTC. Its protein is CASSQGGSYEQYF.

The rearrangement links TRBV10-1 to TRBJ1-2; D call uncertain. The length of the CDR3 is 22 residues. Germline V CDR1 and CDR2: WNHNN, SYGVQD (reference sequence). V lost 3 bases and J 0 bases, leaving 32 bases between the germline ends. The CDR3 coding sequence is TGCGCCAGCAGTGACCCACCTTTTAGAGTGGCTATATTCTTATGTGCTAACTATGGCTACACCTTC. Amino acids: CASSDPPFRVAIFLCANYGYTF.

This clonotype was counted a few times. The CDR3 sequence: CASSYSEGAQYF. The DNA for the CDR3 is TGTGCCAGCAGTTATTCTGAGGGGGCCCAGTACTTC. The J gene is TRBJ2-5, the V gene TRBV6-2 or TRBV6-3; possibly TRBD1 for D (6 bases). Germline V lookup: CDR1 MNHEY, CDR2 SVGEGT. V was shortened by 3 bases and J by 9 bases, with 11 bases between the two germline ends. The CDR3 is 12 amino acids.

This chain connects TRBV18 to TRBJ2-1; 7 nucleotides agree with TRBD2. J was trimmed by 12 bases and V by 6 bases; bases with no gene match: 17. Germline V gene sequence: CDR1 KGHSH, CDR2 LQKENI. This CDR3 contains 15 residues. This CDR3 reads CASSAAGDGTDTQFF. DNA of the CDR3: TGTGCCAGCTCGGCCGCGGGGGACGGCACAGATACGCAGTTCTTC.

This chain joins TRBV6-6 and TRBJ1-6, with 7 positions matching TRBD1. The length of the CDR3 is 17 residues. CDR1 is MNHNY and CDR2 is SVGAGI in the germline V gene (reference sequence). With 2 bases clipped from V and 11 bases from J, the junction kept 15 bases outside the gene matches. For the CDR3, the DNA is TGTGCCAGCAGTTACCTCGGGACAGATGGAGGAAGGGCACCCCTCCACTTT. Translating gives CASSYLGTDGGRAPLHF.

With regard to this clonotype: One junction end disagrees with the germline gene, perhaps due to a read error. The genes are TRBV20-1 and TRBJ1-5, with D perhaps matching TRBD1 (5 bases). The CDR3 consists of 18 residues. Germline V gene data show CDR1 as DFQATT and CDR2 as SNEGSKA (reference sequence). The CDR3 protein is CSARAGPTNWGSSQPQHF. In DNA form, the CDR3 reads TGCAGTGCCAGGGCCGGGCCAACGAACTGGGGGAGCAGTCAGCCCCAGCATTTT.

This clonotype was detected ten times or more. The chain has TRBV6-2 or TRBV6-3 and TRBJ2-7; 8 positions match TRBD2. CDR3 length: 16 amino acids. V trimming: 3 bases; J trimming: 0 bases; junction bases outside the gene matches: 7. Looked up from germline, CDR1 is MNHEY and CDR2 is SVGEGT. The CDR3: CASSYPTSGSSYEQYF. In nucleotides, the CDR3 is TGTGCCAGCAGTTATCCCACTAGCGGCAGCTCCTACGAGCAGTACTTC.